The 14 T cell receptor beta chains listed next were all sequenced from one sample in a study of blood T cell repertoires in COVID-19. Clones were sequenced by immunoSEQ multiplex PCR, and TCRdb holds only the in-frame ones, with some missing. The table lists approximately 85,000 clones, around 90% of them singletons. Material: peripheral blood. The receptors originated from a woman in her 50s with active or convalescent COVID-19.

The chain employs TRBV5-1 and TRBJ2-5; 8 bases are a match to TRBD1. This CDR3 is built from 14 residues. Looked up from germline, CDR1 is SGHRS and CDR2 is YFSETQ. J lost 2 bases, V lost 4 bases, and 4 bases had no gene match. DNA for the CDR3: TGCGCCAGCAGCCGCAGGGGGCCTCAAGAGACCCAGTACTTC. Translation: CASSRRGPQETQYF.

This chain connects TRBV6-6 to TRBJ1-6; 7 nucleotides match TRBD1. Germline trimming cut 5 bases from V and 5 bases from J; bases unmatched to any gene: 3. The CDR3 contains 14 residues. Germline V lookup: CDR1 MNHNY, CDR2 SVGAGI (reference sequence). This chain's CDR3 is CASSTDRDNSPLHF. The CDR3 DNA sequence: TGTGCCAGCAGTACAGACAGGGATAATTCACCCCTCCACTTT.

This clone was seen a single time. The chain recombines TRBV5-5 with TRBJ1-6; D possibly corresponds to TRBD1 (6 bases). V was pared by 0 bases and J by 9 bases, with 13 bases between. Germline values: CDR1 SGHKS, CDR2 YYEKEE (reference sequence). The CDR3 has 15 amino acids. The CDR3 region is CASSLVAGESSPLHF. The CDR3 nucleotides read TGTGCCAGCAGCTTGGTTGCAGGGGAGAGTTCACCCCTCCACTTT.

This chain connects TRBV27 to TRBJ1-1, with TRBD1 matching over 9 bases. Losses at the gene ends were 5 bases for V and 6 bases for J; bases not matched to a gene: 10. The CDR3 consists of 15 residues. Looked up from germline, CDR1 is MNHEY and CDR2 is SMNVEV (reference sequence). CDR3 DNA sequence: TGTGCCAGCAGTAAGACCGGGACAGGGAGACCTGAAGCTTTCTTT. Translated, it gives CASSKTGTGRPEAFF.

The chain employs TRBV11-1 and TRBJ2-1; 9 bases match TRBD2. Germline-derived CDR1 and CDR2 are SGHAT and FQDESV (reference sequence). This CDR3 contains 13 residues. Trimming cost V 2 bases and J 10 bases; bases outside gene matches: 3. The CDR3 sequence: CASSLTLAGEQFF. The CDR3 region has the DNA TGTGCCAGCAGCTTAACCCTAGCGGGGGAGCAGTTCTTC.

J is TRBJ1-5 and V is TRBV6-2 or TRBV6-3; D possibly corresponds to TRBD1 (6 bases). Germline assignment: CDR1 MNHEY and CDR2 SVGEGT. V lost 0 bases and J 5 bases, leaving 17 bases between the germline ends. The CDR3 is 17 amino acids. The CDR3 bases are TGTGCCAGCAGTTACTCGCGGTCGCGGCAGGGGCATCAGCCCCAGCATTTT. This encodes CASSYSRSRQGHQPQHF.

The chain couples TRBV12-3 or TRBV12-4 to TRBJ2-2; possibly TRBD1 for D (6 bases). CDR3 size: 13 residues. V lost 6 bases to trimming and J lost 6 bases, with 11 bases between them. In DNA form, the CDR3 reads TGTGCCAGCAGCCTACAGGGCGCCGGGGAGCTGTTTTTT. It specifies CASSLQGAGELFF.

By share, this clone counts as medium-sized (0.01 to 0.1%). The chain joins TRBV7-9 to TRBJ2-1; D not certain. Germline CDR1 and CDR2: SEHNR and FQNEAQ (reference sequence). The CDR3 consists of 13 residues. Trimming left V 0 bases short and J 5 bases short, with 5 bases between. CDR3 in DNA: TGTGCCAGCAGCTTAGCCTTCGACAATGAGCAGTTCTTC. Protein sequence: CASSLAFDNEQFF.

This chain uses TRBV18 with TRBJ2-2, with 8 bases matching TRBD1. With V trimmed by 4 bases and J by 3 bases, 4 bases remained unmatched. Germline V gene data show CDR1 as KGHSH and CDR2 as LQKENI. The CDR3 covers 15 residues. CDR3 in amino acids: CASSRPGQDTGELFF. CDR3 bases: TGTGCCAGCTCACGACCGGGACAGGACACCGGGGAGCTGTTTTTT.

This chain connects TRBV4-1 to TRBJ1-1; D is unclear. The CDR3 is 14 residues long. The germline V gene encodes CDR1 MGHRA and CDR2 YSYEKL. V was cut by 0 bases and J by 1 base, with 6 bases left in between. DNA of the CDR3: TGCGCCAGCAGCCAAGAAACGGGGAACACTGAAGCTTTCTTT. Translating gives CASSQETGNTEAFF.

The rearrangement uses TRBV5-4 and TRBJ2-7, with TRBD1 identical over 7 bases. The CDR3 covers 15 residues. Germline-derived CDR1 and CDR2 are SGHNT and YYREEE (reference sequence). V lost 4 bases, J lost 4 bases, and 11 bases stayed unmatched. CDR3 sequence reads: CASSTPGQLRYEQYF. The CDR3 DNA follows: TGTGCCAGCAGCACCCCGGGACAGCTACGGTACGAGCAGTACTTC.

The genes are TRBV6-6 and TRBJ2-1; TRBD2 matches at 13 bases. CDR3 length: 13 residues. Per the germline V gene, CDR1 is MNHNY and CDR2 is SVGAGI (reference sequence). The V and J ends lost 9 bases and 6 bases, in that order; junction bases with no gene match: 2. CDR3 in DNA: TGTGCCAGTGGACTAGCGGGGGTCAATGAGCAGTTCTTC. It specifies CASGLAGVNEQFF.

This chain uses TRBV5-1 with TRBJ2-2, with D maybe TRBD2 (6 bases). V lost 7 bases, J lost 5 bases, and 15 bases lay in between. The germline CDR1 and CDR2 sequences are SGHRS and YFSETQ. The CDR3 has 14 residues. CDR3 DNA sequence: TGCGCCAGCGGCGATAATGCGGGGACCGGGGAGCTGTTTTTT. Translation gives CASGDNAGTGELFF. Full variable domain (outside the CDR3, taken from reference TRBV5-1 and TRBJ2-2): KAGVTQTPRYLIKTRGQQVTLSCSPISGHRSVSWYQQTPGQGLQFLFEYFSETQRNKGNFPGRFSGRQFSNSRSEMNVSTLELGDSALYLCASGDNAGTGELFFGEGSRLTVL.

This clone appeared once. The chain links TRBV18 to TRBJ1-4; no clear D. Germline lookup yields CDR1 KGHSH and CDR2 LQKENI. V lost 3 bases to trimming and J lost 8 bases, with 4 bases between them. The length of the CDR3 is 11 residues. The CDR3 protein is CASSPEEKLFF. DNA for the CDR3: TGTGCCAGCTCACCGGAGGAAAAACTGTTTTTT.